There are a few counts of the clone carrying this TCR beta chain. The antigen is unknown. The data were obtained in a study of blood T cells in healthy people across ages. Study-level points and caveats: With age, beta diversity per million T cells declined roughly linearly, significantly by 40. It was held that diversity estimates obtained from one million T cells represented underestimates. Donor CMV status was unknown, possibly confounding expanded clonotype changes.

The V gene lost 0 bases and the J gene lost 3 bases, with 10 bases spanning the gap. The germline V gene has CDR1 SGDLS and CDR2 YYNGEE. The CDR3 has 15 residues. It was with a sample-barcoded 5' primer and a J-beta primer mix that a second PCR of roughly 7 to 12 cycles was run. TCRdb reprocessed the 5' RACE reads via MiXCR and lists one record per CDR3 protein. The table has fewer than 1,200,000 distinct CDR3 sequences, about 23% seen once. This sample also belongs to another study, concerning T cells of mothers and their children. From that paper: Compared with unrelated pairs, related mother-child pairs had slightly higher, non-significant overlap.

Input material: blood. This sequence joins TRBV9 and TRBJ2-1; D perhaps matches TRBD2 (5 bases). This clonotype was obtained from a girl aged 2-10 years in good health. In DNA form, the CDR3 reads TGTGCCAGCAGCGTAGAGAGGGAGATCTACAATGAGCAGTTCTTC. Translating gives CASSVEREIYNEQFF.